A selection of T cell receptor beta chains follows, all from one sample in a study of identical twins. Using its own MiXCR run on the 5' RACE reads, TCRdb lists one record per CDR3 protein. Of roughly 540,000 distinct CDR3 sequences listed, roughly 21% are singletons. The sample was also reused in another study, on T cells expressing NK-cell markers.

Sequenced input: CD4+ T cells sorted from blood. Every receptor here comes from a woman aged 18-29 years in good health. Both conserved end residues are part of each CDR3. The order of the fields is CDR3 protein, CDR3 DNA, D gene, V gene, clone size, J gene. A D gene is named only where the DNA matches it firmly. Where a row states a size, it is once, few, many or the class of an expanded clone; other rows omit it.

cdr3_aa: CASSSPSGTGSYNEQFF
cdr3_nt: TGCGCCAGCAGCTCCCCCTCCGGGACTGGATCCTACAATGAGCAGTTCTTC
d_call: -
v_call: TRBV5-1
clone_size: few
j_call: TRBJ2-1

cdr3_aa: CAITAEMGYEQYF
cdr3_nt: TGTGCCATCACTGCGGAGATGGGCTACGAGCAGTACTTC
d_call: -
v_call: TRBV10-3
clone_size: few
j_call: TRBJ2-7

cdr3_aa: CASSPPIGHTQYF
cdr3_nt: TGTGCCAGCTCACCACCCATAGGGCATACGCAGTATTTT
d_call: -
v_call: TRBV18
clone_size: many
j_call: TRBJ2-3

cdr3_aa: CAISRLAPYNEQFF
cdr3_nt: TGTGCCATCAGTAGACTAGCTCCTTACAATGAGCAGTTCTTC
d_call: TRBD2
v_call: TRBV10-3
clone_size: few
j_call: TRBJ2-1

cdr3_aa: CARRRRVYEQYF
cdr3_nt: TGTGCCCGGCGGAGGAGGGTCTACGAGCAGTACTTC
d_call: -
v_call: TRBV19
clone_size: -
j_call: TRBJ2-7

cdr3_aa: CASSPRGRENTEAFF
cdr3_nt: TGTGCCAGTAGCCCCCGAGGACGGGAGAACACTGAAGCTTTCTTT
d_call: -
v_call: TRBV19
clone_size: -
j_call: TRBJ1-1

cdr3_aa: CASSHSGGTQETQYF
cdr3_nt: TGCGCCAGCAGCCATTCTGGAGGAACCCAAGAGACCCAGTACTTC
d_call: -
v_call: TRBV4-1
clone_size: few
j_call: TRBJ2-5

cdr3_aa: CSASSSGRKTQYF
cdr3_nt: TGCAGTGCTAGTAGTAGCGGGAGAAAGACCCAGTACTTC
d_call: TRBD2
v_call: TRBV20-1
clone_size: few
j_call: TRBJ2-5

cdr3_aa: CATSRPRIVNIQYF
cdr3_nt: TGTGCCACCAGCAGACCGAGAATTGTCAACATTCAGTACTTC
d_call: -
v_call: TRBV15
clone_size: -
j_call: TRBJ2-4

cdr3_aa: CASNVGRSQETQYF
cdr3_nt: TGTGCCAGCAACGTCGGGCGTAGCCAAGAGACCCAGTACTTC
d_call: -
v_call: TRBV12-3/TRBV12-4
clone_size: -
j_call: TRBJ2-5

cdr3_aa: CASSARGSGFFYEQYF
cdr3_nt: TGTGCCAGCAGCGCCCGAGGTAGCGGTTTTTTCTACGAGCAGTACTTC
d_call: -
v_call: TRBV9
clone_size: few
j_call: TRBJ2-7

cdr3_aa: CASSRATGQETQYF
cdr3_nt: TGTGCCAGCAGTCGAGCAACAGGACAAGAGACCCAGTACTTC
d_call: -
v_call: TRBV6-1
clone_size: -
j_call: TRBJ2-5

cdr3_aa: CASSLSGIEQYF
cdr3_nt: TGTGCCAGCAGCTTGTCAGGGATCGAGCAGTACTTC
d_call: -
v_call: TRBV7-9
clone_size: -
j_call: TRBJ2-7

cdr3_aa: CSADRNVDYGYTF
cdr3_nt: TGCAGTGCCGACCGGAACGTGGACTATGGCTACACCTTC
d_call: -
v_call: TRBV20-1
clone_size: few
j_call: TRBJ1-2

cdr3_aa: CASSLGLELGETQYF
cdr3_nt: TGCGCCAGCAGCTTGGGACTAGAGCTTGGGGAGACCCAGTACTTC
d_call: -
v_call: TRBV5-1
clone_size: -
j_call: TRBJ2-5

cdr3_aa: CAIGPSMNTEAFF
cdr3_nt: TGTGCCATCGGTCCCAGCATGAACACTGAAGCTTTCTTT
d_call: -
v_call: TRBV10-3
clone_size: few
j_call: TRBJ1-1

cdr3_aa: CASSSGLVRSYEQYF
cdr3_nt: TGTGCCAGCAGCTCCGGTTTAGTGAGATCCTACGAGCAGTACTTC
d_call: -
v_call: TRBV5-5
clone_size: few
j_call: TRBJ2-7

cdr3_aa: CASSHPGGGVIGYTF
cdr3_nt: TGTGCCAGCAGCCACCCCGGTGGAGGGGTAATCGGCTACACCTTC
d_call: -
v_call: TRBV5-6
clone_size: many
j_call: TRBJ1-2

cdr3_aa: CSASGDPSRGSGNF
cdr3_nt: TGCAGTGCTAGTGGAGACCCGAGCAGGGGGTCCGGGAACTTC
d_call: TRBD1
v_call: TRBV20-1
clone_size: -
j_call: TRBJ2-5

cdr3_aa: CASSLGAGTGNTIYF
cdr3_nt: TGTGCCAGCAGCTTGGGTGCAGGGACTGGAAACACCATATATTTT
d_call: -
v_call: TRBV5-4
clone_size: few
j_call: TRBJ1-3

cdr3_aa: CASTTWGAGELFF
cdr3_nt: TGTGCCAGCACCACGTGGGGCGCCGGGGAGCTGTTTTTT
d_call: -
v_call: TRBV19
clone_size: -
j_call: TRBJ2-2

cdr3_aa: CASSLEGAVTYNEQFF
cdr3_nt: TGTGCCAGCAGCCTTGAAGGAGCGGTGACCTACAATGAGCAGTTCTTC
d_call: -
v_call: TRBV7-2
clone_size: few
j_call: TRBJ2-1

cdr3_aa: CASTSLLLDRQNTGELFF
cdr3_nt: TGTGCCAGCACGTCGTTACTTCTCGACCGGCAAAACACCGGGGAGCTGTTTTTT
d_call: -
v_call: TRBV7-3
clone_size: -
j_call: TRBJ2-2

cdr3_aa: CASSQYGFVTGNTIYF
cdr3_nt: TGTGCCAGCAGCCAGTATGGATTCGTGACTGGAAACACCATATATTTT
d_call: -
v_call: TRBV3-1
clone_size: -
j_call: TRBJ1-3

cdr3_aa: CASSGDTFGYTF
cdr3_nt: TGCGCCAGCAGCGGTGACACTTTTGGCTACACCTTC
d_call: -
v_call: TRBV5-1
clone_size: few
j_call: TRBJ1-2

cdr3_aa: CASSFLWGTSFYGYTF
cdr3_nt: TGTGCCAGCAGTTTTCTCTGGGGAACCTCCTTCTATGGCTACACCTTC
d_call: -
v_call: TRBV12-3/TRBV12-4
clone_size: -
j_call: TRBJ1-2

cdr3_aa: CASSLGIIRDEQYF
cdr3_nt: TGTGCCAGCTCTCTCGGGATCATTAGGGACGAGCAGTACTTC
d_call: -
v_call: TRBV18
clone_size: few
j_call: TRBJ2-7

cdr3_aa: CSARAGVGAYEQYF
cdr3_nt: TGCAGTGCTAGAGCGGGAGTTGGAGCCTACGAGCAGTACTTC
d_call: -
v_call: TRBV20-1
clone_size: -
j_call: TRBJ2-7

cdr3_aa: CASSLNGQGVSPLHF
cdr3_nt: TGTGCCAGCAGCTTAAACGGACAGGGAGTTTCACCCCTCCACTTT
d_call: TRBD1
v_call: TRBV7-2
clone_size: few
j_call: TRBJ1-6

cdr3_aa: CAISATGGNQPQHF
cdr3_nt: TGTGCCATCAGTGCTACAGGGGGCAATCAGCCCCAGCATTTT
d_call: TRBD1
v_call: TRBV10-3
clone_size: once
j_call: TRBJ1-5

cdr3_aa: CSAGSNAGGASYEQYF
cdr3_nt: TGCAGTGCTGGATCTAATGCGGGGGGTGCTTCCTACGAGCAGTACTTC
d_call: TRBD2
v_call: TRBV20-1
clone_size: few
j_call: TRBJ2-7

cdr3_aa: CSAPGGGAGGQFF
cdr3_nt: TGCAGTGCTCCGGGGGGGGGCGCGGGCGGGCAGTTCTTC
d_call: TRBD2
v_call: TRBV20-1
clone_size: -
j_call: TRBJ2-1

cdr3_aa: CSANQMNNEKLFF
cdr3_nt: TGCAGTGCCAATCAAATGAACAATGAAAAACTGTTTTTT
d_call: -
v_call: TRBV20-1
clone_size: many
j_call: TRBJ1-4

cdr3_aa: CSVEEGGLYEQYF
cdr3_nt: TGCAGCGTTGAAGAGGGGGGCCTCTACGAGCAGTACTTC
d_call: -
v_call: TRBV29-1
clone_size: many
j_call: TRBJ2-7

cdr3_aa: CATSDEGKSYGYTF
cdr3_nt: TGTGCCACCAGTGATGAGGGGAAGAGCTATGGCTACACCTTC
d_call: -
v_call: TRBV24-1
clone_size: -
j_call: TRBJ1-2

cdr3_aa: CATSQGFTGELFF
cdr3_nt: TGTGCCACCAGCCAAGGGTTCACCGGGGAGCTGTTTTTT
d_call: -
v_call: TRBV15
clone_size: -
j_call: TRBJ2-2

cdr3_aa: CASRVRARRPYEQYF
cdr3_nt: TGCGCCAGCAGAGTCCGGGCTAGGAGACCCTACGAGCAGTACTTC
d_call: -
v_call: TRBV10-1
clone_size: few
j_call: TRBJ2-7

cdr3_aa: CASTELNPLNNEQFF
cdr3_nt: TGTGCCAGCACCGAATTGAACCCTCTCAATAATGAGCAGTTCTTC
d_call: -
v_call: TRBV5-6
clone_size: -
j_call: TRBJ2-1

cdr3_aa: CASRAAFRNTEAFF
cdr3_nt: TGCGCCAGCAGGGCGGCCTTCCGAAACACTGAAGCTTTCTTT
d_call: -
v_call: TRBV4-1
clone_size: many
j_call: TRBJ1-1

cdr3_aa: CASRAAGAMNIQYF
cdr3_nt: TGTGCCAGTAGGGCCGCGGGGGCGATGAACATTCAGTACTTC
d_call: -
v_call: TRBV19
clone_size: -
j_call: TRBJ2-4

cdr3_aa: CASSLAQGVNYGYTF
cdr3_nt: TGTGCCAGCAGCTTGGCCCAGGGCGTAAACTATGGCTACACCTTC
d_call: -
v_call: TRBV11-2
clone_size: few
j_call: TRBJ1-2

cdr3_aa: CASSPTDQETQYF
cdr3_nt: TGTGCCAGCTCACCAACAGACCAAGAGACCCAGTACTTC
d_call: -
v_call: TRBV18
clone_size: -
j_call: TRBJ2-5

cdr3_aa: CSSAGVGDTQYF
cdr3_nt: TGCAGCTCAGCGGGAGTTGGAGATACGCAGTATTTT
d_call: TRBD2
v_call: TRBV20-1
clone_size: few
j_call: TRBJ2-3

cdr3_aa: CATSKGQYNEQFF
cdr3_nt: TGTGCCACCAGCAAAGGACAGTACAATGAGCAGTTCTTC
d_call: -
v_call: TRBV15
clone_size: few
j_call: TRBJ2-1

cdr3_aa: CASTEGQQETQYF
cdr3_nt: TGCGCCAGCACGGAAGGGCAACAAGAGACCCAGTACTTC
d_call: -
v_call: TRBV5-1
clone_size: few
j_call: TRBJ2-5

cdr3_aa: CSASVGRDTEAFF
cdr3_nt: TGCAGTGCTAGCGTGGGGAGGGACACTGAAGCTTTCTTT
d_call: -
v_call: TRBV20-1
clone_size: few
j_call: TRBJ1-1

cdr3_aa: CATRGPEPNSPLHF
cdr3_nt: TGTGCCACCCGGGGCCCGGAGCCAAATTCACCCCTCCACTTT
d_call: -
v_call: TRBV3-1
clone_size: few
j_call: TRBJ1-6

cdr3_aa: CASSLVRTDTQYF
cdr3_nt: TGTGCCAGCAGCTTGGTCCGAACAGATACGCAGTATTTT
d_call: -
v_call: TRBV7-2
clone_size: many
j_call: TRBJ2-3

cdr3_aa: CASSFLRGSGRNEQFF
cdr3_nt: TGTGCCAGCAGTTTTCTCCGGGGTAGCGGGAGGAATGAGCAGTTCTTC
d_call: TRBD2
v_call: TRBV12-3/TRBV12-4
clone_size: -
j_call: TRBJ2-1

cdr3_aa: CAITARVTRDEQYF
cdr3_nt: TGTGCCATCACCGCCCGGGTTACTCGGGACGAGCAGTACTTC
d_call: -
v_call: TRBV10-3
clone_size: few
j_call: TRBJ2-7

cdr3_aa: CSASPGSGKNTEAFF
cdr3_nt: TGCAGTGCTAGCCCGGGTAGCGGGAAAAATACTGAAGCTTTCTTT
d_call: -
v_call: TRBV20-1
clone_size: -
j_call: TRBJ1-1

cdr3_aa: CASSNRASVGETQYF
cdr3_nt: TGTGCCAGCAGCAACCGGGCCTCAGTAGGTGAGACCCAGTACTTC
d_call: -
v_call: TRBV5-6
clone_size: few
j_call: TRBJ2-5